This T cell receptor (beta chain) was recorded in a study of blood T cell repertoires in COVID-19. Clinical histories supplied by participants themselves formed the basis of cohort assignment. With 4 bases clipped from V and 2 bases from J, the junction kept 2 bases outside the gene matches. Germline V lookup: CDR1 SGHRS, CDR2 YFSETQ. This CDR3 is built from 14 residues. Repertoires were generated with immunoSEQ multiplex PCR, while TCRdb's copy carries only in-frame clones and drops some. The sample holds more than 200,000 clones, around nine tenths seen once. The clonotype was recovered from a woman aged 50 to 65 who had recovered from COVID-19. The source material was PBMCs or T cells enriched from blood (not recorded which). V is TRBV5-1 and J is TRBJ2-2; 7 bases align to TRBD2. CDR3 nucleotides: TGCGCCAGCAGCGGGGGGGTTAACACCGGGGAGCTGTTTTTT. Translation gives CASSGGVNTGELFF.